This TCR beta chain was identified in a study of shared clonotypes between healthy human individuals. Assay used: immunoSEQ multiplex PCR; TCRdb lists only in-frame clones, some missing. Of roughly 500,000 clones in the sample, 81% were seen once. The CDR3 covers 15 residues. The germline CDR1 and CDR2 sequences are SGHRS and YFSETQ. V gave up 5 bases and J gave up 3 bases, with 15 bases separating them. The study drew all its donors from Caucasian adults living in Nashville, Tennessee. For genomic DNA, unsorted samples relied on tens of millions of PBMCs. This clone was detected once. It is likely a read error: a sequence one base away is far more abundant. This sample includes further DNA sequences coding for the same CDR3.

This sequence joins TRBV5-1 and TRBJ2-1; D perhaps matches TRBD2 (6 bases). Sample: PBMCs. The TCR originated in a woman in her thirties or forties in good health. Some clones in this sample may be carry-over from other donors' samples. The CDR3 loop reads CASSFRLDSYNEQFF. As DNA, the CDR3 is TGCGCCAGCAGTTTTCGACTAGATAGCTACAATGAGCAGTTCTTC.